This is a list of T cell receptor beta chains from one sample in a study of vaccination and CD4 T cells after COVID-19. TCRdb used MiXCR to reprocess the PCR reads, holding one entry per CDR3 protein. The sample lists more than 20,000 distinct CDR3 sequences; about half were seen once. These receptors lack a known antigen. Sequenced input: CD4+ T cells from blood, cultured in vitro. These TCRs come from a human donor who had recovered from COVID-19. Each CDR3 is given with its conserved first and last residue. D genes are given only for firm matches. Size values are once, few and many counts, or a class for expanded clones, and some rows have none.

size: .; D: .; V: TRBV10-3; J: TRBJ2-3; CDR3: CAILRRRGSTDTQYF; DNA: TGTGCCATCTTACGGAGAAGGGGGAGCACAGATACGCAGTATTTT
size: .; D: .; V: TRBV3-1; J: TRBJ1-1; CDR3: CASTPTAGTTEAFF; DNA: TGTGCCAGCACCCCGACGGCCGGGACGACTGAAGCTTTCTTT
size: .; D: TRBD1; V: TRBV4-3; J: TRBJ1-1; CDR3: CASSQGQGLAFF; DNA: TGCGCCAGCAGCCAGGGACAGGGATTGGCTTTCTTT
size: few; D: .; V: TRBV19; J: TRBJ1-2; CDR3: CASSTGSVGYTF; DNA: TGTGCCAGTAGCACAGGGAGTGTCGGCTACACCTTC
size: few; D: TRBD2; V: TRBV15; J: TRBJ2-5; CDR3: CATSREGSGPGGETQYF; DNA: TGTGCCACCAGCAGAGAGGGGAGCGGGCCCGGGGGGGAGACCCAGTACTTC
size: few; D: TRBD1; V: TRBV27; J: TRBJ1-2; CDR3: CASSSQGNYGYTF; DNA: TGTGCCAGCAGTTCACAGGGGAACTATGGCTACACCTTC
size: .; D: .; V: TRBV11-3; J: TRBJ2-3; CDR3: CASSLGWSTDTQYF; DNA: TGTGCCAGCAGCTTGGGTTGGAGCACAGATACGCAGTATTTT
size: .; D: .; V: TRBV20-1; J: TRBJ1-4; CDR3: CSAKSSVGVNNEKLFF; DNA: TGCAGTGCAAAGAGTTCGGTAGGGGTGAATAATGAAAAACTGTTTTTT
size: .; D: .; V: TRBV7-2; J: TRBJ2-7; CDR3: CASSPDWSSYEQYF; DNA: TGTGCCAGCAGTCCGGACTGGAGCTCCTACGAGCAGTACTTC
size: few; D: .; V: TRBV7-9; J: TRBJ1-3; CDR3: CASSLRPVGGPNQYSGNTIYF; DNA: TGTGCCAGCAGCTTACGCCCGGTGGGAGGACCGAACCAATACTCTGGAAACACCATATATTTT
size: few; D: TRBD2; V: TRBV20-1; J: TRBJ2-1; CDR3: CSAFPFSGRIHEQFF; DNA: TGCAGTGCGTTCCCCTTTAGCGGGAGGATCCATGAGCAGTTCTTC
size: .; D: .; V: TRBV2; J: TRBJ2-7; CDR3: CASSGDLEQYF; DNA: TGTGCCAGCAGTGGGGATCTGGAGCAGTACTTC
size: .; D: .; V: TRBV20-1; J: TRBJ2-2; CDR3: CSARSRGTDTGELFF; DNA: TGCAGTGCTAGATCCCGGGGGACTGACACCGGGGAGCTGTTTTTT
size: .; D: TRBD1; V: TRBV6-1; J: TRBJ1-2; CDR3: CASSHGTGRGYTF; DNA: TGTGCCAGCAGTCACGGGACAGGTCGAGGCTACACCTTC
size: few; D: .; V: TRBV20-1; J: TRBJ2-3; CDR3: CSPRRGTDTQYF; DNA: TGCAGTCCCCGGAGGGGCACAGATACGCAGTATTTT
size: few; D: .; V: TRBV11-3; J: TRBJ1-2; CDR3: CASSDGPLRGYTF; DNA: TGTGCCAGCAGCGACGGACCTCTCCGGGGCTACACCTTC
size: .; D: TRBD1; V: TRBV20-1; J: TRBJ1-1; CDR3: CSALRPGQAIEAFF; DNA: TGCAGTGCTCTACGACCGGGACAGGCTATTGAAGCTTTCTTT
size: few; D: TRBD1; V: TRBV20-1; J: TRBJ2-3; CDR3: CSAREQGGGTDTQYF; DNA: TGCAGTGCTAGAGAACAGGGGGGAGGCACAGATACGCAGTATTTT
size: .; D: .; V: TRBV7-2; J: TRBJ1-2; CDR3: CASSFWGEGYTF; DNA: TGTGCCAGCAGCTTCTGGGGTGAGGGCTACACCTTC
size: .; D: TRBD2; V: TRBV7-3; J: TRBJ2-7; CDR3: CASRSTTSDEQYF; DNA: TGTGCCAGCAGGTCGACGACTAGCGACGAGCAGTACTTC
size: .; D: .; V: TRBV2; J: TRBJ2-7; CDR3: CASRGQGKGYEQYF; DNA: TGTGCCAGCAGGGGGCAGGGGAAGGGCTACGAGCAGTACTTC
size: .; D: .; V: TRBV5-4; J: TRBJ2-3; CDR3: CATRGGSFSTDTQYF; DNA: TGTGCCACCAGGGGGGGATCTTTCTCCACAGATACGCAGTATTTT
size: .; D: .; V: TRBV28; J: TRBJ2-6; CDR3: CASSPLNFSGANVLTF; DNA: TGTGCCAGCAGTCCCTTAAATTTCTCTGGGGCCAACGTCCTGACTTTC
size: .; D: .; V: TRBV27; J: TRBJ2-2; CDR3: CASRRLGVTGELFF; DNA: TGTGCCAGCAGGAGACTGGGTGTCACCGGGGAGCTGTTTTTT
size: .; D: TRBD2; V: TRBV5-1; J: TRBJ2-3; CDR3: CASSIGLARGDTQYF; DNA: TGCGCCAGCAGCATTGGACTAGCGAGAGGGGATACGCAGTATTTT
size: few; D: .; V: TRBV6-1; J: TRBJ1-1; CDR3: CASSPWTDNTEAFF; DNA: TGTGCCAGCAGCCCGTGGACGGATAACACTGAAGCTTTCTTT
size: .; D: .; V: TRBV5-4; J: TRBJ2-5; CDR3: CASRGIDGQETQYF; DNA: TGTGCCAGCAGGGGAATTGACGGCCAAGAGACCCAGTACTTC
size: .; D: .; V: TRBV19; J: TRBJ1-2; CDR3: CASSQGGYTF; DNA: TGTGCCAGTAGTCAGGGCGGCTACACCTTC
size: .; D: .; V: TRBV7-2; J: TRBJ2-5; CDR3: CASSLVSRQETQYF; DNA: TGTGCCAGCAGCTTAGTTTCCAGGCAAGAGACCCAGTACTTC
size: .; D: .; V: TRBV19; J: TRBJ1-2; CDR3: CASYDLYGYTF; DNA: TGTGCCAGTTACGACCTGTATGGCTACACCTTC
size: .; D: .; V: TRBV6-1; J: TRBJ1-6; CDR3: CASSELVAVSPLHF; DNA: TGTGCCAGCAGTGAACTGGTAGCGGTTTCACCCCTCCACTTT
size: .; D: .; V: TRBV27; J: TRBJ2-7; CDR3: CASSPVGSYEQYF; DNA: TGTGCCAGCAGTCCCGTCGGTTCCTACGAGCAGTACTTC
size: .; D: .; V: TRBV2; J: TRBJ2-7; CDR3: CASLPTFDYEQYF; DNA: TGTGCCAGCCTACCGACCTTCGACTACGAGCAGTACTTC
size: few; D: TRBD1; V: TRBV6-1; J: TRBJ1-2; CDR3: CASSHRGEYGYTF; DNA: TGTGCCAGCAGTCACAGGGGGGAGTATGGCTACACCTTC
size: .; D: TRBD2; V: TRBV12-3/TRBV12-4; J: TRBJ2-4; CDR3: CASSATSMNIQYF; DNA: TGTGCCAGCAGTGCGACTAGCATGAACATTCAGTACTTC
size: .; D: .; V: TRBV12-3/TRBV12-4; J: TRBJ2-1; CDR3: CASSPNRGQGPFF; DNA: TGTGCCAGCAGCCCCAACCGGGGGCAGGGACCGTTCTTC
size: .; D: .; V: TRBV6-1; J: TRBJ2-7; CDR3: CASSELNRSSYEQYF; DNA: TGTGCCAGCAGTGAACTGAACCGCAGCTCCTACGAGCAGTACTTC
size: .; D: .; V: TRBV27; J: TRBJ2-3; CDR3: CASRSQADTQYF; DNA: TGTGCCAGCAGAAGTCAGGCAGATACGCAGTATTTT
size: .; D: .; V: TRBV5-4; J: TRBJ1-2; CDR3: CASSSTEPNYGYTF; DNA: TGTGCCAGCAGCTCGACAGAACCCAACTATGGCTACACCTTC
size: few; D: .; V: TRBV12-3/TRBV12-4; J: TRBJ1-2; CDR3: CASSPRTQRTGRYTF; DNA: TGTGCCAGCAGCCCTAGGACCCAACGAACAGGTCGCTACACCTTC
size: few; D: TRBD1; V: TRBV6-2/TRBV6-3; J: TRBJ1-2; CDR3: CASTPTGYGYTF; DNA: TGTGCCAGCACTCCGACAGGGTATGGCTACACCTTC
size: .; D: .; V: TRBV7-9; J: TRBJ1-2; CDR3: CASSLEARYGYTF; DNA: TGTGCCAGCAGCTTAGAGGCCCGGTATGGCTACACCTTC
size: few; D: .; V: TRBV6-1; J: TRBJ1-2; CDR3: CASRLDSNYGYTF; DNA: TGTGCCAGCAGATTAGACAGTAACTATGGCTACACCTTC
size: few; D: .; V: TRBV6-1; J: TRBJ1-6; CDR3: CASRWVSNSPLHF; DNA: TGTGCCAGCAGATGGGTGTCAAATTCACCCCTCCACTTT
size: once; D: TRBD2; V: TRBV20-1; J: TRBJ2-3; CDR3: CSALGGFSSGSRTDTQYF; DNA: TGCAGTGCCCTAGGGGGGTTCTCTAGCGGGAGTCGAACAGATACGCAGTATTTT
size: .; D: .; V: TRBV6-1; J: TRBJ2-3; CDR3: CASMETGTDTQYF; DNA: TGTGCCAGCATGGAGACAGGCACAGATACGCAGTATTTT
size: .; D: TRBD2; V: TRBV2; J: TRBJ2-1; CDR3: CASRGTSGERRGNEQFF; DNA: TGTGCCAGCCGCGGGACTAGCGGTGAACGGAGGGGCAATGAGCAGTTCTTC
size: few; D: TRBD2; V: TRBV20-1; J: TRBJ2-3; CDR3: CSARAGGADTQYF; DNA: TGCAGTGCTCGCGCGGGAGGGGCAGATACGCAGTATTTT
size: .; D: TRBD2; V: TRBV6-1; J: TRBJ2-5; CDR3: CASRPYPQARREGQETQYF; DNA: TGTGCCAGCAGACCTTACCCCCAGGCTCGGCGGGAGGGGCAAGAGACCCAGTACTTC
size: .; D: .; V: TRBV4-1; J: TRBJ1-2; CDR3: CASSQDHREGYGYTF; DNA: TGCGCCAGCAGCCAAGATCACAGGGAGGGGTATGGCTACACCTTC